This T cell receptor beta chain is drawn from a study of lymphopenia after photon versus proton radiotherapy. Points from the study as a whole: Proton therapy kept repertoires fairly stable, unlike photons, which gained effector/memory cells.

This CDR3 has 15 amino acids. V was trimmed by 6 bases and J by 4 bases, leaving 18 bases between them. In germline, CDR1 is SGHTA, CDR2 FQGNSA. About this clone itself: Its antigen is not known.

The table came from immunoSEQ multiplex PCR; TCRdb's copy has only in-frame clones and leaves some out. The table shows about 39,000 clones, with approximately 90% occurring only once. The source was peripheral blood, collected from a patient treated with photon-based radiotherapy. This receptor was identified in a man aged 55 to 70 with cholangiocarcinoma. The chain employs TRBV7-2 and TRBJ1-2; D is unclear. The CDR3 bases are TGTGCCAGCAGTCGAGGGCCTGATGAGTTCTATGGCTACACCTTC. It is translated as CASSRGPDEFYGYTF. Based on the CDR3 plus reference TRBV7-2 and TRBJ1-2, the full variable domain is GAGVSQSPSNKVTEKGKDVELRCDPISGHTALYWYRQSLGQGLEFLIYFQGNSAPDKSGLPSDRFSAERTGGSVSTLTIQRTQQEDSAVYLCASSRGPDEFYGYTFGSGTRLTVV.